These 24 T cell receptor beta chains originate from one sample sequenced in a study of shared clonotypes between healthy human individuals (dated by TCRdb to 2020 to 2022). CD8 naive samples consisted of CD45RO-negative cells that were positively selected for CCR7, yielding a CD45RA+CCR7+ population without TemRA cells. Library preparation employed the immunoSEQ multiplex PCR assay. TCRdb provides this immuneACCESS table in a form limited to in-frame rearrangements. Some clones are lacking; in checked studies, under half of them reflect an unresolved V gene, and why the rest are absent is not known. Counted in this sample were 2 million to 2.5 million clones; less than 95% of them appeared once. The top ten constitute roughly 1.1% of the sample. Sequences were obtained from naive CD8+ T cells sorted from blood. The cell subset or site label, read with the paper, signifies: CD45RA+CCR7+. The receptor set was obtained from a man younger than 35 in good health.

The chain joins TRBV5-1 to TRBJ2-7, with TRBD1 matching over 9 bases. The CDR3 runs 16 residues. The V segment lost 4 bases and the J segment 2 bases; nucleotides outside the gene matches: 10. Per the germline V gene, CDR1 is SGHRS and CDR2 is YFSETQ. The CDR3 DNA sequence: TGCGCCAGCAGCCCCTCCCCCGGGACAGGGACCTACGAGCAGTACTTC. It yields the protein CASSPSPGTGTYEQYF.

The chain recombines TRBV28 with TRBJ1-2; possibly TRBD1 for D (6 bases). Per the germline V gene, CDR1 is MDHEN and CDR2 is SYDVKM. V gave up 2 bases and J gave up 8 bases, with 15 bases separating them. The CDR3 consists of 14 residues. The CDR3 loop reads CASSLGAAGDGYTF. CDR3 DNA sequence: TGTGCCAGCAGTTTAGGGGCGGCAGGGGACGGCTACACCTTC.

The chain uses TRBV7-9 and TRBJ1-3; unclear D gene. V gave up 5 bases and J gave up 2 bases, with 10 bases separating them. Germline V lookup: CDR1 SEHNR, CDR2 FQNEAQ (reference sequence). This CDR3 has 14 amino acids. This chain's CDR3 is CASSDWEAGNTIYF. The CDR3 DNA sequence: TGTGCCAGCAGCGATTGGGAAGCTGGAAACACCATATATTTT.

The gene calls are TRBV13 and TRBJ2-7; 10 nucleotides align to TRBD2. The CDR3 loop spans 15 amino acids. V shed 4 bases and J 2 bases; nucleotides not matched to a gene: 5. Germline V CDR1 and CDR2: PRHDT, FYEKMQ (reference sequence). Here the CDR3 DNA reads TGTGCCAGCAGCTCAGGACTAGCGGTAACCTACGAGCAGTACTTC. Its translation is CASSSGLAVTYEQYF.

This clone was found once. The gene calls are TRBV4-3 and TRBJ2-7; TRBD2 matches at 7 bases. CDR1 LGHNA and CDR2 YSLEER come from the germline V gene. The CDR3 length is 18 residues. J was trimmed by 3 bases and V by 0 bases; bases with no gene match: 14. CDR3 DNA sequence: TGCGCCAGCAGCCAAGATCGACTCATTGGGGGGGAAGACTACGAGCAGTACTTC. It yields the protein CASSQDRLIGGEDYEQYF.

The chain couples TRBV7-3 to TRBJ2-5, with D possibly matching TRBD1 (6 bases). The CDR3 totals 13 residues. Germline V gene lookup returns CDR1 SGHTA and CDR2 FQGTGA. Trimming took off 4 bases at V and 5 bases at J, with 11 bases between the two ends. DNA for the CDR3: TGTGCCAGCAGCTCCAGCCAGGGGGAGACCCAGTACTTC. It translates to CASSSSQGETQYF. The entire variable domain, with the rest obtained from reference TRBV7-3 and TRBJ2-5, is as follows: GAGVSQTPSNKVTEKGKYVELRCDPISGHTALYWYRQSLGQGPEFLIYFQGTGAADDSGLPNDRFFAVRPEGSVSTLKIQRTERGDSAVYLCASSSSQGETQYFGPGTRLLVL.

This chain links TRBV29-1 with TRBJ2-5, with 15 bases lining up with TRBD2. Germline V gene data show CDR1 as SQVTM and CDR2 as ANQGSEA. The CDR3 contains 14 residues. J gave up 10 bases and V 1 base, and 4 bases lay outside the gene matches. The CDR3 region has the DNA TGCAGCGTTGAAGGGGGACTAGCGGGAGGTGGCCAGTACTTC. Its protein is CSVEGGLAGGGQYF.

This chain joins TRBV10-2 and TRBJ1-4; D is unclear. V lost 9 bases, J lost 4 bases, and 12 bases lay in between. Germline loops: CDR1 WSHSY, CDR2 SAAADI. The CDR3 is 13 amino acids. Written as DNA, the CDR3 is TGCGCCAGTTCGGGGTCTCTTAATGAAAAACTGTTTTTT. The encoded protein is CASSGSLNEKLFF.

The CDR3 spells CASSQDPALQETQYF. The DNA of the CDR3 is TGCGCCAGCAGCCAAGACCCTGCACTACAAGAGACCCAGTACTTC. The chain links TRBV4-1 to TRBJ2-5; D not resolved. V lost 0 bases, J lost 2 bases, and 10 bases lay in between. The CDR3 has 15 residues. Germline lookup yields CDR1 MGHRA and CDR2 YSYEKL.

The chain recombines TRBV18 with TRBJ1-4; no clear D. The ends were cut back, 3 bases at V and 7 bases at J, with 12 bases in the middle. From germline, CDR1 is KGHSH and CDR2 LQKENI. This CDR3 is 14 amino acids long. Here the CDR3 DNA reads TGTGCCAGCTCACCGTCCAATACGGGTGAAAAACTGTTTTTT. This encodes CASSPSNTGEKLFF.

The chain couples TRBV13 to TRBJ2-7, with 11 positions matching TRBD2. Germline V CDR1 and CDR2: PRHDT, FYEKMQ (reference sequence). This CDR3 comprises 16 residues. V lost 5 bases, J lost 0 bases, and 6 bases stayed unmatched. This chain's CDR3 is CASSPRGTSGSYEQYF. CDR3 bases: TGTGCCAGCAGCCCGAGGGGGACTAGCGGCTCCTACGAGCAGTACTTC.

This sequence joins TRBV29-1 and TRBJ2-1; the match to TRBD1 covers 11 bases. CDR1 is SQVTM and CDR2 is ANQGSEA in the germline V gene. The CDR3 is 19 amino acids. The trim removed 4 bases at V and 5 bases at J, leaving 19 bases unmatched. The CDR3 here is CSVAGQGAGVLPWHNEQFF. For the CDR3, the DNA is TGCAGCGTTGCTGGACAGGGGGCGGGGGTACTACCGTGGCACAATGAGCAGTTCTTC.

The J gene is TRBJ1-4, the V gene TRBV7-8, with 9 nucleotides matching TRBD1. Per germline, CDR1 SGHVS and CDR2 FQNEAQ. The CDR3 is 13 residues long. V gave up 8 bases and J gave up 7 bases; unmatched junction bases: 5. CDR3 coding DNA: TGTGCCAGCGAGGGACAGGGAGCTGAAAAACTGTTTTTT. This gives the protein CASEGQGAEKLFF.

The J gene is TRBJ2-1, the V gene TRBV28, with D unresolved. CDR3 length: 11 residues. CDR1 and CDR2 from the germline V gene are MDHEN and SYDVKM. V was pared by 4 bases and J by 10 bases, with 8 bases between. CDR3 DNA sequence: TGTGCCAGCAGTTCGATGGGGGAGCAGTTCTTC. Its translation: CASSSMGEQFF.

J is TRBJ2-5 and V is TRBV10-2, with TRBD2 matching over 8 bases. V lost 5 bases to trimming and J lost 1 base; unmatched junction nucleotides: 12. The CDR3 extends over 17 amino acids. Germline CDR1 is WSHSY and CDR2 is SAAADI. The DNA of the CDR3 is TGCGCCAGCAGTCCGGGGGGGGGAAGCGGGTCCCAAGAGACCCAGTACTTC. This encodes CASSPGGGSGSQETQYF.

The chain recombines TRBV4-1 with TRBJ2-7; 13 bases match TRBD2. This CDR3 contains 15 residues. Germline V CDR1 and CDR2: MGHRA, YSYEKL. Trimming at V came to 8 bases and at J to 4 bases, leaving 8 bases not matched to a gene. As DNA, the CDR3 is TGCGCCAGCTCCGCACTAGCGGGGGGGCCATACGAGCAGTACTTC. Its protein is CASSALAGGPYEQYF.

The chain recombines TRBV6-5 with TRBJ2-1; 8 nucleotides line up with TRBD2. This CDR3 region has 14 residues. In germline, CDR1 is MNHEY, CDR2 SVGAGI. V lost 7 bases, J lost 3 bases, and 5 bases stayed unmatched. The CDR3 bases are TGTGCCAGCAATAGCGGGAACCTCTACAATGAGCAGTTCTTC. This sequence encodes CASNSGNLYNEQFF.

The V gene is TRBV5-4, the J gene TRBJ2-7; no reliable D call. There are 14 residues in the CDR3. Trimming cost V 4 bases and J 4 bases, with 15 bases left between them. Germline values: CDR1 SGHNT, CDR2 YYREEE (reference sequence). CDR3 amino acids: CASSKSLNPYEQYF. CDR3 DNA sequence: TGTGCCAGCAGCAAATCTCTAAACCCATACGAGCAGTACTTC.

The DNA of the CDR3 is TGCGCCAGCAGCCCCGGGACAGGGAGAGGAGATACGCAGTATTTT. This sequence encodes CASSPGTGRGDTQYF. The chain carries TRBV5-1 and TRBJ2-3, with 9 bases lining up with TRBD1. The CDR3 has 15 residues. Germline loops: CDR1 SGHRS, CDR2 YFSETQ. V lost 4 bases, J lost 5 bases, and 8 bases stayed unmatched.

The chain has TRBV4-1 and TRBJ2-3; TRBD1 matches at 12 bases. CDR1 and CDR2 (germline): MGHRA, YSYEKL. This CDR3 comprises 16 residues. V shed 2 bases, J shed 2 bases, and the junction held 2 bases outside the gene matches. In DNA form, the CDR3 reads TGCGCCAGCAGCCAAAGGGACAGGGGGCCCACAGATACGCAGTATTTT. Its protein product is CASSQRDRGPTDTQYF.

About this clone: This sample also contains other DNA sequences that code for the same CDR3. The chain employs TRBV5-6 and TRBJ2-7, with D possibly being TRBD2 (5 bases). Trimming left V 4 bases short and J 3 bases short, with 11 bases between. This CDR3 contains 13 residues. The germline gives CDR1 SGHDT, CDR2 YYEEEE. Here the CDR3 reads CASSAGLSYEQYF. The CDR3 DNA follows: TGTGCCAGCAGCGCCGGACTGAGCTACGAGCAGTACTTC.

V is TRBV27 and J is TRBJ2-5; 9 bases align to TRBD2. V dropped 4 bases and J dropped 0; count of bases not matched to a gene: 6. The germline gives CDR1 MNHEY, CDR2 SMNVEV (reference sequence). The CDR3 extends over 16 amino acids. The CDR3 DNA reads TGTGCCAGCAGTTGGTCTAGCGGGGAGTACCAAGAGACCCAGTACTTC. Amino acids: CASSWSSGEYQETQYF.

This sequence joins TRBV27 and TRBJ2-1; 13 bases are a match to TRBD2. CDR1 and CDR2 (germline): MNHEY, SMNVEV (reference sequence). Losses at the gene ends were 5 bases for V and 9 bases for J; bases not matched to a gene: 7. The CDR3 extends over 15 amino acids. This CDR3 reads CASSLTSGGGIEQFF. The CDR3 region has the DNA TGTGCCAGCAGTCTTACTAGCGGGGGGGGTATTGAGCAGTTCTTC.

The chain recombines TRBV10-3 with TRBJ1-1, with a possible D match to TRBD1 (6 bases). In germline, CDR1 is ENHRY, CDR2 SYGVKD. This CDR3 contains 11 residues. The V end was cut by 8 bases, the J end by 8 bases, with 12 bases between. This CDR3 reads CAIGGTQEAFF. CDR3 coding DNA: TGTGCCATCGGCGGGACACAAGAAGCTTTCTTT.